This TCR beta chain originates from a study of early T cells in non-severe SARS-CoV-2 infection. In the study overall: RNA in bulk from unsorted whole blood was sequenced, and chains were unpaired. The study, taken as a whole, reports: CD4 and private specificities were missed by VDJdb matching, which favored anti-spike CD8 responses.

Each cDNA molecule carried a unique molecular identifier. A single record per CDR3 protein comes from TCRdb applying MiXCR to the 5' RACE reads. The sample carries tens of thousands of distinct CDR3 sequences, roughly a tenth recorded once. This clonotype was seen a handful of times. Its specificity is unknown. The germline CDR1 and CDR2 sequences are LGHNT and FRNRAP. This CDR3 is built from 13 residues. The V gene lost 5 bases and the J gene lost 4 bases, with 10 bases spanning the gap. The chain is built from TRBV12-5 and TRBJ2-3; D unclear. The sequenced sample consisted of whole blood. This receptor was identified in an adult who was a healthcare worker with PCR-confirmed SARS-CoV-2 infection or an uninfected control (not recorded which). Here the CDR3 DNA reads TGTGCTAGTGGTCCTCCAGTTGCAGATACGCAGTATTTT. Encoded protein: CASGPPVADTQYF.